This TCR beta chain was observed in a study of OX40 agonist ivuxolimab in advanced cancers. Method: immunoSEQ multiplex PCR; TCRdb's copy keeps in-frame clones and lacks some. The sample contains tens of thousands of clones, 85% to 95% of which appear only once. Germline CDR1 and CDR2: SGDLS and YYNGEE. The CDR3 covers 11 residues. V lost 7 bases and J lost 14; bases outside the gene matches: 8. The specimen was CD4+ or CD8+ T cells sorted from blood, collected in a trial of the OX40 agonist ivuxolimab. The V gene is TRBV9, the J gene TRBJ2-1; 8 nucleotides agree with TRBD2. This TCR was recovered from an adult with an advanced solid tumor such as melanoma, head and neck, liver or kidney cancer. The CDR3 here is CASGRGVEKFF. DNA of the CDR3: TGTGCCAGCGGGCGGGGGGTTGAAAAGTTCTTC. The full variable domain, its missing parts supplied by reference TRBV9 and TRBJ2-1, is DSGVTQTPKHLITATGQRVTLRCSPRSGDLSVYWYQQSLDQGLQFLIQYYNGEERAKGNILERFSAQQFPDLHSELNLSSLELGDSALYFCASGRGVEKFFGPGTRLTVL.